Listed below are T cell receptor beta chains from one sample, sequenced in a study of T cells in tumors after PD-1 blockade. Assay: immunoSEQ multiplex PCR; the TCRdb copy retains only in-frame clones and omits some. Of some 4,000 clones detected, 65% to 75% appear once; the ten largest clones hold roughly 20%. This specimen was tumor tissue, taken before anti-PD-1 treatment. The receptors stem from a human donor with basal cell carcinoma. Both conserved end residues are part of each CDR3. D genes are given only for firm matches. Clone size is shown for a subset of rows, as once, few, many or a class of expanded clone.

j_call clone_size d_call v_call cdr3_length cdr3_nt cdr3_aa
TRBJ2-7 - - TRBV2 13 TGTGCCAGCAGTGAGTCAGGGCCCTACGAGCAGTACTTC CASSESGPYEQYF
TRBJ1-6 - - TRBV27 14 TGTGCCAGCAGTTGGCGGCAGGGAAATTCACCCCTCCACTTT CASSWRQGNSPLHF
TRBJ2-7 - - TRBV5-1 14 TGCGCCAGCAGCTTGGATGTGGGGGCTTACGAGCAGTACTTC CASSLDVGAYEQYF
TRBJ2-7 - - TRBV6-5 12 TGTGCCAGCAGTAGGGGGGACTACGAGCAGTACTTC CASSRGDYEQYF
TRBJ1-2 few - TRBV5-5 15 TGTGCCAGCAGCTTACCCGGACGGAACAGCTATGGCTACACCTTC CASSLPGRNSYGYTF
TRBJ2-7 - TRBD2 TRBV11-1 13 TGTGCCAGCAGCAAAGGACTAGGGTACGAGCAGTACTTC CASSKGLGYEQYF
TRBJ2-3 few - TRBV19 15 TGTGCCAGTAGTATAGATGCTAGGAGCACAGATACGCAGTATTTT CASSIDARSTDTQYF
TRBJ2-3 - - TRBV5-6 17 TGTGCCAGCAGCTTATGGGTGGTCAGACCGGAGGTCGATACGCAGTATTTT CASSLWVVRPEVDTQYF
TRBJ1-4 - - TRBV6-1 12 TGTGCCAGCATCGGGGGAGACGAAAAACTGTTTTTT CASIGGDEKLFF
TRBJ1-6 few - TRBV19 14 TGTGCCAGTAGTATATCGGCAGGGGAGTCACCCCTCCACTTT CASSISAGESPLHF
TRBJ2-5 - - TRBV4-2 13 TGTGCCAGCAGCCAAGGAGCGGGCGAGACCCAGTACTTC CASSQGAGETQYF
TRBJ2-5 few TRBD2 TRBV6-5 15 TGTGCCAGCAGATTTATAGCGGGAGAGATGCAGACCCAGTACTTC CASRFIAGEMQTQYF
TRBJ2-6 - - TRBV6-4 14 TGTGCCAGCAGTGACTCGCCTGGGGCCAACGTCCTGACTTTC CASSDSPGANVLTF
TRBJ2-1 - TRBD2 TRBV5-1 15 TGCGCCAGCAGCTCGGGACTAGCGGGAGGCAATGAGCAGTTCTTC CASSSGLAGGNEQFF
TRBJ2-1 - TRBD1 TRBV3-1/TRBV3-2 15 TGTGCCAGCAGCTACGACAGGGGTGGTTTCAATGAGCAGTTCTTC CASSYDRGGFNEQFF
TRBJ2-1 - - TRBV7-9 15 TGTGCCAGCAGCTTAGAGGGCCCTGCCTACAATGAGCAGTTCTTC CASSLEGPAYNEQFF
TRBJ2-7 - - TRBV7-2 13 TGTGCCAGCAGCTTAGGGCCCTCCTACGAGCAGTACTTC CASSLGPSYEQYF
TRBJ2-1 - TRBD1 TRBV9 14 TGTGCCAGCAGCGCCGGGACAGGTTACAATGAGCAGTTCTTC CASSAGTGYNEQFF
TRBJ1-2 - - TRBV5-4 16 TGTGCCAGCAGCTTGTCATACGGGGGGCCTGCCTATGGCTACACCTTC CASSLSYGGPAYGYTF
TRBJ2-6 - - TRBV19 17 TGTGCCAGTAGTGTTCAGGGACTCAGCTCTGGGGCCAACGTCCTGACTTTC CASSVQGLSSGANVLTF
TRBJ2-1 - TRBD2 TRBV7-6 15 TGTGCCAGCAGCTTAGGACTAGCGGGAGTAGACGAGCAGTTCTTC CASSLGLAGVDEQFF
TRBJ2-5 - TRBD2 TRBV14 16 TGTGCCAGCAGCCAAGTGTCTAGCGGAAACCAAGAGACCCAGTACTTC CASSQVSSGNQETQYF
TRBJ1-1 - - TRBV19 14 TGTGCCAGTAGTATCGGGCAGGGAGACACTGAAGCTTTCTTT CASSIGQGDTEAFF
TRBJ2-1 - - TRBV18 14 TGTGCCAGCTCCCCCGCCGGGGTCTACAATGAGCAGTTCTTC CASSPAGVYNEQFF
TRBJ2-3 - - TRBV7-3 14 TGTGCCAGCAGCTCGATGGGGAGAACAGATACGCAGTATTTT CASSSMGRTDTQYF